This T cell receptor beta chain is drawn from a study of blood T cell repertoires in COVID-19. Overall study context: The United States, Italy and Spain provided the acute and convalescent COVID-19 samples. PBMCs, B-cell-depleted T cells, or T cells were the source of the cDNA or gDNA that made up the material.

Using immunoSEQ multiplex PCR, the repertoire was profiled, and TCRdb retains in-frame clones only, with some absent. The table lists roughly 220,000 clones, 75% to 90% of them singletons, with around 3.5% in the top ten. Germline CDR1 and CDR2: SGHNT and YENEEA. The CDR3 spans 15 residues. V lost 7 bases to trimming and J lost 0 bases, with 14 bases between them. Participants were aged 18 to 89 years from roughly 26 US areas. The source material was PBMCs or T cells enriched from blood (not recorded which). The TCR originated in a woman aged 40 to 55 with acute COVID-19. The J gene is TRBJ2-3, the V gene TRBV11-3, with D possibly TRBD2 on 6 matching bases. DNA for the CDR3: TGTGCCAGCAACAACGGGGGAACTAGCACAGATACGCAGTATTTT. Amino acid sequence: CASNNGGTSTDTQYF. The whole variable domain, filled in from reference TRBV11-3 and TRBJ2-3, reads EAGVVQSPRYKIIEKKQPVAFWCNPISGHNTLYWYLQNLGQGPELLIRYENEEAVDDSQLPKDRFSAERLKGVDSTLKIQPAELGDSAVYLCASNNGGTSTDTQYFGPGTRLTVL.